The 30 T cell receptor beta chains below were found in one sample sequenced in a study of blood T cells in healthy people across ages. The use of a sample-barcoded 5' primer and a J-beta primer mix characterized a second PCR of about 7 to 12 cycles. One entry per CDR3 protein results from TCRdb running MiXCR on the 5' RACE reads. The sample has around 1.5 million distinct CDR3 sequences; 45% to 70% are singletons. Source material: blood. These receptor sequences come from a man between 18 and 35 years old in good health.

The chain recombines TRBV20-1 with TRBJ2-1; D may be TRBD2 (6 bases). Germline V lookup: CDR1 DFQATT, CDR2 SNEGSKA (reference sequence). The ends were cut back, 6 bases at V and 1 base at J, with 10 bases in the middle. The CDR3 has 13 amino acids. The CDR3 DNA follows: TGCAGTGCCGTAGCGGTTTCCTACAATGAGCAGTTCTTC. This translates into CSAVAVSYNEQFF.

This chain's CDR3 is CASSFPTQGLALGNEQFF. The CDR3 DNA follows: TGTGCCAGCAGCTTCCCGACCCAGGGACTAGCGTTAGGGAATGAGCAGTTCTTC. The V gene is TRBV5-5, the J gene TRBJ2-1; the match to TRBD2 covers 10 bases. Germline assignment: CDR1 SGHKS and CDR2 YYEKEE (reference sequence). This CDR3 region has 18 residues. The junction had 15 bases not matched to a gene; V was cut back by 2 bases and J by 7 bases.

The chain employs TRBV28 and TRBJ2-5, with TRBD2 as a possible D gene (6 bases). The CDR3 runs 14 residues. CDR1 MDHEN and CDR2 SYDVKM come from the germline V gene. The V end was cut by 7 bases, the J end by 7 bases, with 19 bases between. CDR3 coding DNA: TGTGCCAGCAACTTGGACCTGGAGGGTGGGACCCAGTACTTC. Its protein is CASNLDLEGGTQYF.

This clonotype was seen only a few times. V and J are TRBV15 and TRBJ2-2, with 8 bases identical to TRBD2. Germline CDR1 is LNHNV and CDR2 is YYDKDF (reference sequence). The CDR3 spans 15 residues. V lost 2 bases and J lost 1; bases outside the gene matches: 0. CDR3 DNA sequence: TGTGCCACCAGCAGACTAGCGGGGAACACCGGGGAGCTGTTTTTT. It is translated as CATSRLAGNTGELFF.

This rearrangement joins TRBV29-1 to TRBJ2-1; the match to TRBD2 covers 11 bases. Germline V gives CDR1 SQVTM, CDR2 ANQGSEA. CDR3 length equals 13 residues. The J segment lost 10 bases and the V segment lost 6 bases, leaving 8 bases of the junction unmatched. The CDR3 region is CSVAGLAEREQFF. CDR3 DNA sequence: TGCAGCGTAGCGGGACTAGCGGAGCGAGAGCAGTTCTTC.

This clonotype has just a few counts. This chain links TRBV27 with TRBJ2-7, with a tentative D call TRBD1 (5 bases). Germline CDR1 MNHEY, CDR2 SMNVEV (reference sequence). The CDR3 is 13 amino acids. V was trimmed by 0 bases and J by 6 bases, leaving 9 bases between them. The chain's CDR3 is CASSLSQGSEQYF. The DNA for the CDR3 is TGTGCCAGCAGTTTATCCCAGGGCTCCGAGCAGTACTTC.

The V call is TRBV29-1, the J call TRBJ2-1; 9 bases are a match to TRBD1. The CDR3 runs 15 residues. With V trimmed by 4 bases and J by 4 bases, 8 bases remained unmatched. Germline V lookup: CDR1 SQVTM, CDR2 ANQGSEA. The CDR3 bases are TGCAGCGTTGCTTGGCGAGGGACAGGGTACAATGAGCAGTTCTTC. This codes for CSVAWRGTGYNEQFF.

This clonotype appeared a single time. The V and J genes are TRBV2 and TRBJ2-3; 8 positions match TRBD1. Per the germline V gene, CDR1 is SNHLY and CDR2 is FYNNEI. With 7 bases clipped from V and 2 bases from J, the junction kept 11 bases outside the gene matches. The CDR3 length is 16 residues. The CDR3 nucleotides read TGTGCCAGCAAGTTTAGGGACAGGCCGCTCACAGATACGCAGTATTTT. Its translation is CASKFRDRPLTDTQYF.

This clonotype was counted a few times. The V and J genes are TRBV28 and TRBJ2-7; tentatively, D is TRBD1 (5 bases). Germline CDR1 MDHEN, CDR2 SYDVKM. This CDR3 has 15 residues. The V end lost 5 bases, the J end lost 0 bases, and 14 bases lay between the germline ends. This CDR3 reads CASSVRLGLSYEQYF. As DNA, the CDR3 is TGTGCCAGCAGTGTCCGTCTGGGGCTCTCCTACGAGCAGTACTTC. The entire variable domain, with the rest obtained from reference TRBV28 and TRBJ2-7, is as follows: DVKVTQSSRYLVKRTGEKVFLECVQDMDHENMFWYRQDPGLGLRLIYFSYDVKMKEKGDIPEGYSVSREKKERFSLILESASTNQTSMYLCASSVRLGLSYEQYFGPGTRLTVT.

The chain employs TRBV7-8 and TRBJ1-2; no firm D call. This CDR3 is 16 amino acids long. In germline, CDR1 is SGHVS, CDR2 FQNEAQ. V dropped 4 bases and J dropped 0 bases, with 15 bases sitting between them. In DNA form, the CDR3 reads TGTGCCAGCAGCTACAGATGGCCCCTGGCTAACTATGGCTACACCTTC. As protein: CASSYRWPLANYGYTF. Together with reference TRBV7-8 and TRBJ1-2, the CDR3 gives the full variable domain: GAGVSQSPRYKVAKRGQDVALRCDPISGHVSLFWYQQALGQGPEFLTYFQNEAQLDKSGLPSDRFFAERPEGSVSTLKIQRTQQEDSAVYLCASSYRWPLANYGYTFGSGTRLTVV.

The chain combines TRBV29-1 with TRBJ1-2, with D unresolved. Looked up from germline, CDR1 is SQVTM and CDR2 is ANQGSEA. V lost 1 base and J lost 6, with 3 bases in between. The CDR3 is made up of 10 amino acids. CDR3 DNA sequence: TGCAGCGTTGAAGGGAATGGCTACACCTTC. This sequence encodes CSVEGNGYTF.

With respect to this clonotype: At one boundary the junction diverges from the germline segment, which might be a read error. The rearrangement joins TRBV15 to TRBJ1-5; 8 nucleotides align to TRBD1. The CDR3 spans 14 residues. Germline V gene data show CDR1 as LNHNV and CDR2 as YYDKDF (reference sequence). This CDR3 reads CATSRGLSNQPQHF. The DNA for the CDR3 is TGTGCCACGAGCAGGGGGCTTAGCAATCAGCCCCAGCATTTT.

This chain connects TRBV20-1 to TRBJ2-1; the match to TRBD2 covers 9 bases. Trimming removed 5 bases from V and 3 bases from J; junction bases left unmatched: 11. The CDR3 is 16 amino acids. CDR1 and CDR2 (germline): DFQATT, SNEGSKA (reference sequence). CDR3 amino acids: CSAPEPLAGIYNEQFF. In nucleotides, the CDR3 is TGCAGTGCTCCTGAACCTCTAGCGGGGATCTACAATGAGCAGTTCTTC.

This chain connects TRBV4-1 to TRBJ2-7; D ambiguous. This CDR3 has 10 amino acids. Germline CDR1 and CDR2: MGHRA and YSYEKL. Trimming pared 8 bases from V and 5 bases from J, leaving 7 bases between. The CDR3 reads CASQEDEQYF. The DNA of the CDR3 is TGCGCCAGCCAGGAAGACGAGCAGTACTTC.

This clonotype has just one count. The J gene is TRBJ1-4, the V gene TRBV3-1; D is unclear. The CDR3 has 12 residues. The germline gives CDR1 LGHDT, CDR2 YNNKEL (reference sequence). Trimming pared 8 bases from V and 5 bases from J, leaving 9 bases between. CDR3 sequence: CASGRRNEKLFF. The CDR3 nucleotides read TGTGCCAGCGGTAGGCGGAATGAAAAACTGTTTTTT.

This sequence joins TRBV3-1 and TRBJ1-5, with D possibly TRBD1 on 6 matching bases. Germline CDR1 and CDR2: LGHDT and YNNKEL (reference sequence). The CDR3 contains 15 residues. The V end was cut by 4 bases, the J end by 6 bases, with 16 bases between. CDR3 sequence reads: CASSPGGRGSQPQHF. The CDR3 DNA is TGTGCCAGCAGCCCAGGCGGCAGGGGTTCTCAGCCCCAGCATTTT.

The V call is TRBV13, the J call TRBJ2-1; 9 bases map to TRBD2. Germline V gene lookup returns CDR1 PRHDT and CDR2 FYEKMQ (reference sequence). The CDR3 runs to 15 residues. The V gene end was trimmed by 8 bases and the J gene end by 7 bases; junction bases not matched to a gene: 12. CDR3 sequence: CASSQAGGLQNEQFF. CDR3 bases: TGTGCCAGCTCGCAGGCGGGGGGGTTGCAGAATGAGCAGTTCTTC.

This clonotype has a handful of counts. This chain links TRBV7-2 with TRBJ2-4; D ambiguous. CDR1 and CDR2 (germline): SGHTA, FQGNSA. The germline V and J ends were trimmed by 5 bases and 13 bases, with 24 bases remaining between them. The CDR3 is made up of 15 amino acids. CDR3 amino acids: CASSPQIGPTTPQYF. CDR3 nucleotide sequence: TGTGCCAGCAGCCCACAAATAGGACCTACAACACCCCAGTACTTC. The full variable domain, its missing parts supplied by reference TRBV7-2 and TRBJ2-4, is GAGVSQSPSNKVTEKGKDVELRCDPISGHTALYWYRQSLGQGLEFLIYFQGNSAPDKSGLPSDRFSAERTGGSVSTLTIQRTQQEDSAVYLCASSPQIGPTTPQYFGAGTRLSVL.

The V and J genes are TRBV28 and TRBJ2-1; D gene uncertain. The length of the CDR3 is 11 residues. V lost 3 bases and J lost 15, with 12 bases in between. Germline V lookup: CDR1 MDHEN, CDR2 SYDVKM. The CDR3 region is CASSLGLMAFF. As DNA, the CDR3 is TGTGCCAGCAGTTTGGGATTAATGGCGTTCTTC.

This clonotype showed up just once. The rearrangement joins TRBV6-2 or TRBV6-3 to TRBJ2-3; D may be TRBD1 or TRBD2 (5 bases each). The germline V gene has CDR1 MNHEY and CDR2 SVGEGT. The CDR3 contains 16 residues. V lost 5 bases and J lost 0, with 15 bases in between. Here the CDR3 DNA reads TGTGCCAGCAGTCTTTTTGGGGGAGCTAGCACAGATACGCAGTATTTT. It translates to CASSLFGGASTDTQYF.

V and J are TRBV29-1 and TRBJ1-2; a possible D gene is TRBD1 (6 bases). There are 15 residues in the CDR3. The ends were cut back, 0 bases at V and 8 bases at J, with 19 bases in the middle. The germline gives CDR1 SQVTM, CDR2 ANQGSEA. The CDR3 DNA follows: TGCAGCGTTGAAGATCGGGATCCAGGGGCTGAGGGCTACACCTTC. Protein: CSVEDRDPGAEGYTF.

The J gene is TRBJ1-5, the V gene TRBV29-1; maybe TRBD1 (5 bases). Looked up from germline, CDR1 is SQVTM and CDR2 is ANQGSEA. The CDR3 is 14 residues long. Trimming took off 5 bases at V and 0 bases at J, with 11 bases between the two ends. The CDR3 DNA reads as TGCAGCGTTTCCGACAGTTATAGCAATCAGCCCCAGCATTTT. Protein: CSVSDSYSNQPQHF. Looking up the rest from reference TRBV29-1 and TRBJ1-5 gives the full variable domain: SAVISQKPSRDICQRGTSLTIQCQVDSQVTMMFWYRQQPGQSLTLIATANQGSEATYESGFVIDKFPISRPNLTFSTLTVSNMSPEDSSIYLCSVSDSYSNQPQHFGDGTRLSIL.

In nucleotides, the CDR3 is TGTGCCAGCAGCACACAGCGGGACTCCTACAATGAGCAGTACTTC. Protein product: CASSTQRDSYNEQYF. The chain is built from TRBV11-2 and TRBJ2-7; 7 positions agree with TRBD2. V was pared by 5 bases and J by 7 bases, with 14 bases of the junction left unmatched. The germline gives CDR1 SGHAT, CDR2 FQNNGV. The CDR3 has 15 amino acids.

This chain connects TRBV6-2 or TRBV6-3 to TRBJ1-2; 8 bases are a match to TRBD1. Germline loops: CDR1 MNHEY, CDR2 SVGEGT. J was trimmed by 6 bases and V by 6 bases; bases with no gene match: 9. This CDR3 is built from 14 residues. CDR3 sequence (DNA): TGTGCCAGCAGCGGGGACAGGCGGGACCATGGCTACACCTTC. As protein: CASSGDRRDHGYTF.

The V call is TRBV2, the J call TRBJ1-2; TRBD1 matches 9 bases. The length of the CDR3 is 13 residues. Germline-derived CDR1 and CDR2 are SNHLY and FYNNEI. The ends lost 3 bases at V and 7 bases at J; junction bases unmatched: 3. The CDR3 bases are TGTGCCAGCAGTGAGGACAGGGGCGGTGGCTACACCTTC. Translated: CASSEDRGGGYTF.

Written as DNA, the CDR3 is TGCGCCAGCAGCTTGGAAGGGACAGGGGGCTATATCTATGGCTACACCTTC. Protein product: CASSLEGTGGYIYGYTF. J is TRBJ1-2 and V is TRBV5-1, with 12 positions matching TRBD1. Germline V CDR1 and CDR2: SGHRS, YFSETQ. V was pared by 0 bases and J by 4 bases, with 7 bases of the junction left unmatched. The CDR3 contains 17 residues.

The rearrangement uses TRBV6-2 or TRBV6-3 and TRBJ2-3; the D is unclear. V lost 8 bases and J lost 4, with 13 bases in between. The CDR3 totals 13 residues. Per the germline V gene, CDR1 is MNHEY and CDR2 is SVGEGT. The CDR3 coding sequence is TGTGCCAGCCGAAAAATTACGTCAGATACGCAGTATTTT. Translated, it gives CASRKITSDTQYF.

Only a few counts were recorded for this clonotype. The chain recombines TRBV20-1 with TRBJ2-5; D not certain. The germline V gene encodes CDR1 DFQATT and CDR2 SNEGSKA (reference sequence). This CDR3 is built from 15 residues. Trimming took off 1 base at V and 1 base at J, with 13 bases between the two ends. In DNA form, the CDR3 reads TGCAGTGCTAGAGTCATCAGTCTACTCCAAGAGACCCAGTACTTC. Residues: CSARVISLLQETQYF.

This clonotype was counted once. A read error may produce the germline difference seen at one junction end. The CDR3 is CASTLTAGYTEAFF. The CDR3 DNA follows: TGTGCCAGCACCCTGACGGCAGGGTACACCGAAGCTTTCTTT. V usage is TRBV12-3 or TRBV12-4 and J usage is TRBJ1-1; TRBD1 might be the D (5 bases). The CDR3 extends over 14 amino acids.

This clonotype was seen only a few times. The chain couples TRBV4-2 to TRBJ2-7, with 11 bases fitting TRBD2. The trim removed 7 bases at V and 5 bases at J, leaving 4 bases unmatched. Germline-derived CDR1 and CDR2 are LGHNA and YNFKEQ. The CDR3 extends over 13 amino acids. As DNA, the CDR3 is TGTGCCAGCACCATAGCGGGAGGGAACGAGCAGTACTTC. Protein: CASTIAGGNEQYF.